The clone carrying this T cell receptor (beta chain) was counted at least ten times. The antigen remains undetermined. Preparing the TCRbeta library involved the use of unique molecular identifiers. One entry per CDR3 protein, called by TCRdb with MiXCR from the PCR reads. The repertoire holds around 580,000 distinct CDR3 sequences, with under 30% as singletons. The record originates from a study of T-cell reconstitution after alpha-beta-depleted transplantation in children. The study, taken as a whole, reports: Several hundred expanded graft clones reportedly gave rise to the alpha-beta T cells present about two months after transplant. After one year, T-cell counts and TCRbeta diversity mostly came from new T cells.

The CDR3 sequence is 15 residues long. Trimming removed 3 bases from V and 2 bases from J, with 11 bases in between. The source was PBMCs, mostly from graft donor cells, collected 360 days after TCRalphabeta/CD19-depleted stem cell transplant. This TCR was sampled from a boy under two years old who had a stem cell transplant for acute myeloid leukemia, so the T cells may come from the graft donor. The chain recombines TRBV12-3 or TRBV12-4 with TRBJ2-1; D unresolved. The CDR3 sequence is CASSLGPRTYNEQFF. In DNA form, the CDR3 reads TGTGCCAGCAGTTTGGGCCCCAGAACCTACAATGAGCAGTTCTTC.